This entry lists 6 T cell receptor beta chains sequenced from one sample in a study of beta chain features in type 1 diabetes. Their recognized antigens are unknown. Expressed TCRB transcripts were sequenced because the isolated RNA had all been reverse transcribed beforehand. Sequencing used immunoSEQ multiplex PCR; TCRdb keeps in-frame clones, though not all of them. This table has about 41,000 clones, about 68% appearing once. Study-wide results and limits: In all four CD4+ subsets, TCRB CDR3 length was significantly, moderately reduced in type 1 diabetes.

What was sequenced was Tregs from blood. The receptors come from a man aged 25-45 years with type 1 diabetes. Some clones in this sample may be carry-over from other donors' samples.

The CDR3 region is CASSIIQGSRGNQPQHF. CDR3 nucleotide sequence: TGTGCCAGTAGTATAATCCAGGGGAGTAGAGGCAATCAGCCCCAGCATTTT. The J gene is TRBJ1-5, the V gene TRBV19; perhaps TRBD1 as D (6 bases). The CDR3 is made up of 17 amino acids. Trimming left V 2 bases short and J 2 bases short, with 16 bases between. CDR1 is LNHDA and CDR2 is SQIVND in the germline V gene (reference sequence).

This clone was counted a single time. The gene calls are TRBV11-3 and TRBJ2-3, with TRBD1 as a possible D gene (5 bases). V was shortened by 3 bases and J by 2 bases, with 15 bases between the two germline ends. Germline V lookup: CDR1 SGHNT, CDR2 YENEEA. The CDR3 is 16 amino acids. The CDR3 sequence is CASSLGIDRNTDTQYF. The CDR3 DNA is TGTGCCAGCAGCTTGGGGATTGACAGAAACACAGATACGCAGTATTTT.

This chain connects TRBV4-3 to TRBJ2-7, with D perhaps TRBD1 (6 bases). V was clipped by 2 bases and J by 3 bases, with 17 bases between them. CDR1 is LGHNA, CDR2 YSLEER, per germline. This CDR3 is 16 amino acids long. CDR3 coding DNA: TGCGCCAGCAGCCAACAGGGGATGGACAGTCTCTACGAGCAGTACTTC. Its translation is CASSQQGMDSLYEQYF.

V is TRBV10-1 and J is TRBJ2-1, with TRBD2 as a possible D gene (5 bases). This CDR3 is built from 16 residues. Between the trimmed V and J ends, which lost 2 bases and 1 base, there was a span of 12 bases. CDR1 and CDR2 from the germline V gene are WNHNN and SYGVQD (reference sequence). CDR3 DNA: TGCGCCAGCAGTGAGGTCGGAGAGGGTTCCTACAATGAGCAGTTCTTC. Its protein product is CASSEVGEGSYNEQFF.

DNA of the CDR3: TGCAGCGTGAGGACAGGGTCGCATTCACCCCTCCACTTT. As protein: CSVRTGSHSPLHF. The V and J genes are TRBV29-1 and TRBJ1-6; 8 bases align to TRBD1. The CDR3 loop spans 13 amino acids. The V gene's germline CDR1 is SQVTM and CDR2 ANQGSEA. Trimming took 6 bases from V and 8 from J; bases not matched to a gene: 6.

The genes are TRBV10-3 and TRBJ1-2; tentatively, D is TRBD1 (6 bases). Germline V CDR1 and CDR2: ENHRY, SYGVKD. The CDR3 is 13 amino acids. Deletions cut 9 bases from V and 8 bases from J, with 19 bases between. This chain's CDR3 is CAILNRGIKGYTF. The CDR3, as DNA: TGTGCCATACTAAATAGGGGGATCAAGGGCTACACCTTC.